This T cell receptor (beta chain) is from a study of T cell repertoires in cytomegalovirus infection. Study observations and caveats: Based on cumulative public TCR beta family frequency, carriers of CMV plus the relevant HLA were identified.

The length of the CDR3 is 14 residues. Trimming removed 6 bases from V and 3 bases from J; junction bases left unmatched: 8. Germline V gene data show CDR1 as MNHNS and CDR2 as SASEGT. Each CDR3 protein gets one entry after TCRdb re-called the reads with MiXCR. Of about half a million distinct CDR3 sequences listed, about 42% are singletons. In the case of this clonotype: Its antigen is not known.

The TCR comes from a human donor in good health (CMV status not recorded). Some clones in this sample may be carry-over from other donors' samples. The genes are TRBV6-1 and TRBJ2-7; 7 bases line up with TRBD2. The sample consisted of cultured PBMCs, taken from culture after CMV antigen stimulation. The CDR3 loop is CASRGERGSYEQYF. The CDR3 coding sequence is TGTGCCAGCAGGGGTGAGCGGGGTAGCTACGAGCAGTACTTC.